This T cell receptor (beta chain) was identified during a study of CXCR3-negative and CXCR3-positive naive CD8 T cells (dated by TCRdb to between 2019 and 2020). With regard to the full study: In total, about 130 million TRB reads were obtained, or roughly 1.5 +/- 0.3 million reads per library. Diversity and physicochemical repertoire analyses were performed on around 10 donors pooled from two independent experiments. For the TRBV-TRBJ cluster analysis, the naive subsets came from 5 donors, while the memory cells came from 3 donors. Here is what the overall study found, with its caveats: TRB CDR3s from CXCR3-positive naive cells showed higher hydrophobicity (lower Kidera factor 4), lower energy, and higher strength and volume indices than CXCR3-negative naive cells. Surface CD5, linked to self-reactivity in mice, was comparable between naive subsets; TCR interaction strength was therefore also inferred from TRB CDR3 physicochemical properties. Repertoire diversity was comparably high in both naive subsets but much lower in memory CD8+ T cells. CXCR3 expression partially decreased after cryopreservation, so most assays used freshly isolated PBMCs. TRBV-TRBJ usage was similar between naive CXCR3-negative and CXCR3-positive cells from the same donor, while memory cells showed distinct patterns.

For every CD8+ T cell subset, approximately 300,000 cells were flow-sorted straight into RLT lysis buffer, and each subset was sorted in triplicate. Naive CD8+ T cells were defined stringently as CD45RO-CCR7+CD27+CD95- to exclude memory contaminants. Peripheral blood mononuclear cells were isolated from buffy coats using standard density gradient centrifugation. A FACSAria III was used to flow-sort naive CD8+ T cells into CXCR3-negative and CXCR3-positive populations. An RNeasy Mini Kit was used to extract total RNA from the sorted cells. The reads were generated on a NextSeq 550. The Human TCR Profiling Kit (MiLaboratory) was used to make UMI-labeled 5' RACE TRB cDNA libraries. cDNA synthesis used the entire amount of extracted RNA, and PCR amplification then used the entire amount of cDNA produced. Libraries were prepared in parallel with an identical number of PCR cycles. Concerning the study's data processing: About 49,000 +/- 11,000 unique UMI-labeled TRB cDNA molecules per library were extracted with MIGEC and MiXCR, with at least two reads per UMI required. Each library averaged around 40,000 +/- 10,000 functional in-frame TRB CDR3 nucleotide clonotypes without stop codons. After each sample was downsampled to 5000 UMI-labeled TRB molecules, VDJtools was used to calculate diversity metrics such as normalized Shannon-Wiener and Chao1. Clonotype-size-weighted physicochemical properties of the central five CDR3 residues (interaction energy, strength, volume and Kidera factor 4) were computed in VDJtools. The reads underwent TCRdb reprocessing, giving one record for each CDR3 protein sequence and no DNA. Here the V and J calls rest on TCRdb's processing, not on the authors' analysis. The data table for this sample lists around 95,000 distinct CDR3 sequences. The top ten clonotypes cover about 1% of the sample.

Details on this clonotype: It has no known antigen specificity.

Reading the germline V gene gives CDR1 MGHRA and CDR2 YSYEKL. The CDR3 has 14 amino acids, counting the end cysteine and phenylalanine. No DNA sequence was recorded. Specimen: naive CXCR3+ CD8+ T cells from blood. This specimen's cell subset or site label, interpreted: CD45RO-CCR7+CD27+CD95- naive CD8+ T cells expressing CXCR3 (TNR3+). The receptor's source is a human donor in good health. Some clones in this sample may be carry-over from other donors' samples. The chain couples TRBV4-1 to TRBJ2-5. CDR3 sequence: CASSLDRGPETQYF.